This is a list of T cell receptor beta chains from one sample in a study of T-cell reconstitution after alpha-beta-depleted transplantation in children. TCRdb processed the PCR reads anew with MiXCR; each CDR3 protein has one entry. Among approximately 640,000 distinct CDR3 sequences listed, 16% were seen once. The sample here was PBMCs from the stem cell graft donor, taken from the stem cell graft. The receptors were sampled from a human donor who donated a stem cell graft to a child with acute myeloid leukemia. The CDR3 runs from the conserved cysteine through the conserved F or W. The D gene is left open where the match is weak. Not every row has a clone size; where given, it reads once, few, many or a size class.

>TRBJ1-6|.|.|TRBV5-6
CASSFTGPGSPLHF
TGTGCCAGCAGCTTTACAGGGCCCGGTTCACCCCTCCACTTT
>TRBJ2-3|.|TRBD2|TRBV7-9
CASSLSTSGGKDTQYF
TGTGCCAGCAGCTTATCGACTAGCGGGGGTAAAGATACGCAGTATTTT
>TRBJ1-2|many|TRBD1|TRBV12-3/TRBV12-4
CASSSHDRGHYGYTF
TGTGCCAGCAGTTCTCATGACAGGGGGCACTATGGCTACACCTTC
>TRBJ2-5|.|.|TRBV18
CASSDLAETQYF
TGTGCCAGCTCTGATCTAGCGGAGACCCAGTACTTC
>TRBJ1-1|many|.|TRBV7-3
CASSLLRQQNTEAFF
TGTGCCAGCAGCTTATTGAGACAGCAGAACACTGAAGCTTTCTTT
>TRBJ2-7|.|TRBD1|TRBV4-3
CASSQFRQGTYEQYF
TGCGCCAGCAGCCAATTTCGACAGGGTACCTACGAGCAGTACTTC
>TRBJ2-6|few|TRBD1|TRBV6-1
CASTEGNRGISGANVLTF
TGTGCCAGCACCGAAGGGAACAGGGGAATATCTGGGGCCAACGTCCTGACTTTC
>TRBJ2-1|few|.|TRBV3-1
CASSQELEQFF
TGTGCCAGCAGCCAAGAACTTGAGCAGTTCTTC
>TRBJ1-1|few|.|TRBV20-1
CSAREGHRGVTEAFF
TGCAGTGCTAGAGAGGGACACCGGGGTGTCACTGAAGCTTTCTTT
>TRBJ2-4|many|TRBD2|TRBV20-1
CSARGGLAGGLTKNIQYF
TGCAGTGCTAGGGGCGGGCTAGCGGGGGGTTTAACCAAAAACATTCAGTACTTC
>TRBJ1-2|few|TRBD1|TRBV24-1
CATSDPRTGSGYTF
TGTGCCACCAGTGACCCTAGGACAGGGAGCGGCTACACCTTC
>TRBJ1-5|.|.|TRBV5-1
CASSLGGGRQPQHF
TGCGCCAGCAGCTTGGGAGGGGGGAGACAGCCCCAGCATTTT
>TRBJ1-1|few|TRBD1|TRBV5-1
CASSWGDRGRFGTEAFF
TGCGCCAGCAGCTGGGGGGACAGGGGCCGCTTCGGCACTGAAGCTTTCTTT
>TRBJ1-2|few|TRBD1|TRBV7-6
CASSLVRGRDDGYTF
TGTGCCAGCAGCTTAGTAAGGGGGCGAGATGATGGCTACACCTTC
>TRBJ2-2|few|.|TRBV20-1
CSASLGGGPVGELFF
TGCAGTGCTAGTCTCGGAGGGGGGCCAGTCGGGGAGCTGTTTTTT